This T cell receptor (beta chain) was identified during a study of identical twins. Points from the study as a whole: Among beta out-of-frame sequences, excess sharing between twins appeared weaker.

The CDR3 extends over 12 amino acids. CDR1 is ENHRY, CDR2 SYGVKD, per germline. Trimming pared 3 bases from V and 3 bases from J, leaving 5 bases between. As regards this clonotype: The antigen remains unidentified.

TCRdb analysed the 5' RACE reads with MiXCR anew, one entry per CDR3 protein. This table holds about 470,000 distinct CDR3 sequences, approximately 24% found once. In addition, the sample was reused for a study of T cells expressing NK-cell markers. Per that study: Repertoires of TCR beta were obtained from T cells sorted as CD3+CD56+NKG2C+, CD3+CD56+NKG2C- and CD3+CD56-NKG2C+. With respect to HCMV, seven of the eight sequenced donors were seropositive, and one was seronegative.

The source of this sequence is a woman between 18 and 30 years old in good health. The chain combines TRBV10-3 with TRBJ2-5; D unclear. Sequenced input: CD4+ T cells sorted from blood. CDR3 nucleotides: TGTGCCATCAGTGACCGGGAAGAGACCCAGTACTTC. Translating it yields CAISDREETQYF.